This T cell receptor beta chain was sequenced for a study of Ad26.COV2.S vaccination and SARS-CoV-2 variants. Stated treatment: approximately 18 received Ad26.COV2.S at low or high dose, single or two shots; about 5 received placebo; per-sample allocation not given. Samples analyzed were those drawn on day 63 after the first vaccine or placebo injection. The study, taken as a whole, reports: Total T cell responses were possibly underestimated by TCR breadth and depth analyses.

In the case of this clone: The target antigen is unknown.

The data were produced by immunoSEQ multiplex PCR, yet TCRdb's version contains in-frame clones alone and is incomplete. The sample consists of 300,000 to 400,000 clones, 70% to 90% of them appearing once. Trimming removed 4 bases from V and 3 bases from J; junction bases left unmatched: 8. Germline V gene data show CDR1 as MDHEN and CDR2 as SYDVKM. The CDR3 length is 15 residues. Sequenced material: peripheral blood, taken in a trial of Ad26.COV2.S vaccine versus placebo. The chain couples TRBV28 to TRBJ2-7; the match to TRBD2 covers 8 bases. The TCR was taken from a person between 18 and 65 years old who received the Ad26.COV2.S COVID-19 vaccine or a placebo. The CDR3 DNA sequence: TGTGCCAGCAGTTCTCAATCGCGGGGGGACTACGAGCAGTACTTC. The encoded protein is CASSSQSRGDYEQYF.